Reported below is one T cell receptor beta chain. The sample holds one count of this clone. The antigen this receptor binds is unknown. Within one base of it there is no much larger clone, and no base qualities were kept. The CDR3 regions of human TCRbeta chains were analyzed by immunosequencing. Per the source publication's procedure: Repertoire TCRs were matched against a reference library of SARS-CoV-2-specific TCRs generated with the MIRA antigen-specificity platform. Breadth was defined as the fraction of unique TCRs that were SARS-CoV-2-associated. Depth was defined as the fraction of total T cells that were SARS-CoV-2-associated. Using the MIRA data, each spike-specific TCR was mapped to the spike region that the TCR reacts to and placed in a CD4 or CD8 class. Log10-transformed breadth and depth values were compared by one-way ANOVA with Sidak's multiple comparisons tests. Entries here come from immuneACCESS through TCRdb and include only in-frame sequences with V and J called. Some clones fail to appear in such tables; in the studies checked, an unresolved V gene covers under half of the shortfall, and the cause of the remainder is unknown. The D gene and trimming were derived from the DNA, and the V and J assignments and clone size from that table. The sample yields more than 85,000 clones; about 90% were counted once. The ten largest clones take up around 8% of the sample.

The sample's time point label is to be understood as: baseline before first vaccination. The vaccinee samples were drawn from two UK trials, COV001 and COV002, one of which was a single-blind randomized controlled phase 2/3 trial testing AZD1222 (ChAdOx1 nCoV-19) in healthy adults. Trial participant PBMC samples were collected at day 0 and day 28 after the second dose for TCRbeta chain sequencing. The junction shows trimming of 2 bases on V and 1 base on J, plus 14 bases between the germline ends. Counted from cysteine to phenylalanine, this CDR3 has 16 amino acids. Only the CDR3 DNA is retained, 48 bases long and in frame from the first base. Per the germline V gene, MNHEY is the CDR1 and SVGAGI is the CDR2. This sample is drawn from a study of T cell responses to AZD1222 COVID-19 vaccine (dated by TCRdb to about 2021). For the study in its entirety: AZD1222 recipients whose second dose came at about 4 weeks and those whose second dose came at about 12 weeks were combined into one group, since spike-specific TCR depth and breadth did not differ between the two schedules. Enrollment into the trials was organized by age into subgroups of 18-55, 56-69 and 70-plus years, and those subgroups contained approximately 150, 30 and 60 TCR-sequenced participants, respectively. A total of about 250 trial participants underwent TCR sequencing, of whom more than 200 had received two doses of AZD1222 and around 26 had received two doses of the MenACWY control vaccine.

The research as a whole found: Participants were mostly white British, with more females than males. The authors suggested clonal diversity may have been underestimated. Conclusions about previously exposed vaccinees are limited, since just 6 or 7 AZD1222 recipients were seropositive for SARS-CoV-2 at baseline. Vaccine-associated CD4 TCRs spanned the whole spike protein, with dominant responses in regions 160-218 and 743-854. The 56-69-year group was small, and its depth increase did not reach significance, likely because of low power. Nearly half of unique spike-specific TCRs reportedly recognized epitopes outside regions mutated in the B.1.351 and B.1.1.7 variants. After two AZD1222 doses, both the breadth and the depth of spike-specific TCRs were significantly higher than at day 0 and than in MenACWY recipients. No day 14 peak-response samples were available, so repertoires were characterized only after the peak T cell response.

The rearranged chain carries TRBV6-5 and TRBJ1-1; the D gene is perhaps TRBD1, from 6 matching bases. The source is an adult in good health. The specimen was peripheral blood, collected on day 0 of AZD1222 vaccination. The CDR3 region reads CASSYVVRGANTEAFF. The nucleotide sequence reads TGTGCCAGCAGTTACGTGGTGAGGGGGGCGAACACTGAAGCTTTCTTT.